This T cell receptor beta chain came from a study of PD-1 and CTLA-4 blockade in melanoma. Assay: immunoSEQ multiplex PCR; the TCRdb copy retains only in-frame clones and omits some. The sample records about 30,000 clones, roughly nine tenths being singletons. Germline V gene lookup returns CDR1 MNHEY and CDR2 SMNVEV (reference sequence). The CDR3 totals 14 residues. The V end lost 2 bases, the J end lost 6 bases, and 12 bases lay between the germline ends. V and J are TRBV27 and TRBJ2-3; D remains unclear. The sequencing used CD8+ T cells from peripheral blood, collected before anti-PD-1 treatment. The source of this sequence is a human donor with melanoma. CDR3 sequence reads: CASSLISPLDTQYF. The CDR3 nucleotides are TGTGCCAGCAGTTTAATTTCCCCACTTGATACGCAGTATTTT.